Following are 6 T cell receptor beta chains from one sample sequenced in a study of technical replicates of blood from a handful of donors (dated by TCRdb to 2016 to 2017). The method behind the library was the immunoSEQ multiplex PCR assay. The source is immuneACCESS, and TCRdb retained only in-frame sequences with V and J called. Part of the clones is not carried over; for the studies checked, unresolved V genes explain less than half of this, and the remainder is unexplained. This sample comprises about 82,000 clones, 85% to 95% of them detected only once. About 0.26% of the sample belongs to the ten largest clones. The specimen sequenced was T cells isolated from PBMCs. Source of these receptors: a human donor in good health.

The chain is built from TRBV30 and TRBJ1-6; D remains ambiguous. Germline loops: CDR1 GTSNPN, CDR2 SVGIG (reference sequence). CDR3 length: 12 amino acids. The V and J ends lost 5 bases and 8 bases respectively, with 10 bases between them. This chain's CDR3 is CAWSSTDSPLHF. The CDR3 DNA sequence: TGTGCCTGGTCTAGTACCGATTCACCCCTCCACTTT.

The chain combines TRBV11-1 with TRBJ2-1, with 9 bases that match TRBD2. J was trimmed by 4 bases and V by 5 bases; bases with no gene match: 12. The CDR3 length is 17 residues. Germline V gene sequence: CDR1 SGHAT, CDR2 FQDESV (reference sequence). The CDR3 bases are TGTGCCAGCAGCAACGACTTGGTGCGGGAGGGTTACAATGAGCAGTTCTTC. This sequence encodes CASSNDLVREGYNEQFF.

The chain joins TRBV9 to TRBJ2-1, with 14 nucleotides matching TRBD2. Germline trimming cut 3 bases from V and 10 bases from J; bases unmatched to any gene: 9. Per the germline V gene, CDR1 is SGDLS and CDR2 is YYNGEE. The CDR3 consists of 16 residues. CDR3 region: CASSGLGLAGDGEQFF. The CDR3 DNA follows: TGTGCCAGCAGCGGACTGGGACTAGCGGGAGACGGGGAGCAGTTCTTC.

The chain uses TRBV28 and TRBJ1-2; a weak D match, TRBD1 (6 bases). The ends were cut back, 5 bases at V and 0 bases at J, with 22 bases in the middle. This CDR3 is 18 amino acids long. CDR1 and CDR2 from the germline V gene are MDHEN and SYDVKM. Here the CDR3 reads CASSDPSGTPPTNYGYTF. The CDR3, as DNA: TGTGCCAGCAGTGACCCCTCCGGGACACCACCAACTAACTATGGCTACACCTTC.

CDR3 loop: CASGTETNYGYTF. In nucleotides, the CDR3 is TGCGCCAGCGGGACAGAAACGAACTATGGCTACACCTTC. The rearrangement links TRBV10-2 to TRBJ1-2; 7 bases line up with TRBD1. The CDR3 extends over 13 amino acids. Germline V CDR1 and CDR2: WSHSY, SAAADI. The trim removed 8 bases at V and 2 bases at J, leaving 5 bases unmatched.

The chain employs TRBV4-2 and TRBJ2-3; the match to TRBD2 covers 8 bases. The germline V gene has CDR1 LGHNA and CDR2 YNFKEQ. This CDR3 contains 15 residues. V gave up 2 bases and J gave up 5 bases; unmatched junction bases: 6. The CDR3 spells CASSQPGGQGDTQYF. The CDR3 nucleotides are TGTGCCAGCAGCCAACCGGGGGGGCAGGGAGATACGCAGTATTTT.